This TCR beta chain derives from a study of blood T cell repertoires in COVID-19. On the study more broadly: The United States, Italy and Spain were the sources of the acute and convalescent COVID-19 samples.

The protocol was immunoSEQ multiplex PCR, while the TCRdb copy is restricted to in-frame clones and leaves out a portion. Of 150,000 to 200,000 clones listed, more than 85% are singletons. Per the germline V gene, CDR1 is LGHDT and CDR2 is YNNKEL (reference sequence). This CDR3 spans 14 amino acids. Deletions cut 6 bases from V and 1 base from J, with 12 bases between. Sequencing was carried out using peripheral blood. The clonotype was recovered from a man in his sixties with COVID-19, enrolled during active disease. V is TRBV3-1 (or the pseudogene TRBV3-2) and J is TRBJ1-2, with D hard to call. The CDR3 sequence: CASSYPGVNYGYTF. The DNA for the CDR3 is TGTGCCAGCAGTTACCCCGGGGTTAACTATGGCTACACCTTC.